The 30 T cell receptor beta chains listed next were all sequenced from one sample in a study of HIV-infected children after antiretroviral therapy interruption. A 3' RACE protocol on RNA, with unique molecular identifiers, produced the TCR library. TCRdb used MiXCR to reprocess the 3' RACE reads, holding one entry per CDR3 protein. Of roughly 46,000 distinct CDR3 sequences in the sample, roughly 4.5% were seen once. Treatment described: PENTA 11 planned treatment interruption arm or continuous ART arm. The specimen comprised CD45RA+ CD4+ T cells from PBMCs, pooled from several time points, sampled from a donor given antiretroviral therapy, either interrupted or continuous. The subset here: naive CD4+ CD45RA+ CD45RO- T cells. Receptors originate from a pool of human donors with HIV.

This clonotype was seen repeatedly, ten times or more. The rearrangement joins TRBV20-1 to TRBJ1-6; the match to TRBD1 covers 7 bases. Per the germline V gene, CDR1 is DFQATT and CDR2 is SNEGSKA (reference sequence). V shed 3 bases, J shed 14 bases, and the junction held 13 bases outside the gene matches. CDR3 length: 14 residues. The CDR3 region has the DNA TGCAGTGCTAGGCCTCTCCGAGGGACAGAAGCCCTCCACTTT. Its translation is CSARPLRGTEALHF.

This clonotype was seen at least ten times. The chain carries TRBV10-3 and TRBJ2-3, with TRBD2 matching 12 bases. Trimming took 8 bases from V and 4 from J; bases not matched to a gene: 13. This CDR3 spans 17 amino acids. Germline loops: CDR1 ENHRY, CDR2 SYGVKD. For the CDR3, the DNA is TGTGCCATCCAGTTAACTGGGGCTAGCGGGGGGGCAGATACGCAGTATTTT. Translating gives CAIQLTGASGGADTQYF.

This clonotype has at least ten counts. V usage is TRBV2 and J usage is TRBJ1-5; D gene ambiguous. Trimming removed 7 bases at V and 0 bases at J, with 13 bases between. The CDR3 sequence is 15 residues long. CDR1 and CDR2 (germline): SNHLY, FYNNEI. In DNA form, the CDR3 reads TGTGCCAGCATGGCGGCGATCTATAGCAATCAGCCCCAGCATTTT. Translation gives CASMAAIYSNQPQHF.

This clonotype has only a few counts. V gene TRBV20-1 combines with J gene TRBJ2-1; D assignment may be TRBD1 or TRBD2 (5 bases each). Germline V gene lookup returns CDR1 DFQATT and CDR2 SNEGSKA (reference sequence). With 6 bases removed from V and 4 bases from J, the gap between germline ends came to 13 bases. This CDR3 comprises 13 residues. For the CDR3, the DNA is TGCAGTGCGAGTCGGGACGGGTACAATGAGCAGTTCTTC. It codes for CSASRDGYNEQFF.

This clonotype was counted many times. This chain links TRBV5-1 with TRBJ1-1, with a weak D call TRBD1 (6 bases). Germline assignment: CDR1 SGHRS and CDR2 YFSETQ. There are 14 residues in the CDR3. Trimming cost V 6 bases and J 1 base, with 13 bases left between them. The CDR3 DNA reads as TGCGCCAGCACACAAACAGGGACGAACACTGAAGCTTTCTTT. Its protein product is CASTQTGTNTEAFF.

The table lists this clonotype with many counts. This rearrangement joins TRBV28 to TRBJ2-7; a weak D match, TRBD2 (6 bases). Germline-derived CDR1 and CDR2 are MDHEN and SYDVKM. The CDR3 is made up of 13 amino acids. The ends were cut back, 8 bases at V and 7 bases at J, with 18 bases in the middle. The CDR3 loop is CASRGTVFREQYF. DNA for the CDR3: TGTGCCAGCCGGGGGACGGTTTTTCGGGAGCAGTACTTC.

This clonotype was seen many times. The chain carries TRBV7-8 and TRBJ1-1, with D possibly matching TRBD1 (6 bases). This CDR3 contains 13 residues. V was clipped by 5 bases and J by 7 bases, with 14 bases between them. CDR1 is SGHVS and CDR2 is FQNEAQ in the germline V gene. CDR3 nucleotide sequence: TGTGCCAGCAGCGACAGACAGGTCATTGAAGCTTTCTTT. Its translation: CASSDRQVIEAFF.

This clonotype was counted ten times or more. The genes are TRBV19 and TRBJ1-2; D ambiguous. The germline V gene has CDR1 LNHDA and CDR2 SQIVND (reference sequence). CDR3 length: 11 amino acids. The CDR3: CACGVLHGYTF. The CDR3, as DNA: TGTGCGTGCGGGGTTTTACATGGCTACACCTTC. Full variable domain (rest looked up from reference TRBV19 and TRBJ1-2): DGGITQSPKYLFRKEGQNVTLSCEQNLNHDAMYWYRQDPGQGLRLIYYSQIVNDFQKGDIAEGYSVSREKKESFPLTVTSAQKNPTAFYLCACGVLHGYTFGSGTRLTVV.

This clonotype was observed many times. The chain couples TRBV20-1 to TRBJ2-3; TRBD2 matches at 14 bases. The CDR3 has 15 amino acids. V gave up 3 bases and J gave up 4 bases; unmatched junction bases: 3. Germline V gives CDR1 DFQATT, CDR2 SNEGSKA (reference sequence). CDR3 DNA: TGCAGTGCTAGTGGGACTAGCGGGGGCCCAGATACGCAGTATTTT. Its protein is CSASGTSGGPDTQYF.

This clonotype has a count of ten or more. The V and J genes are TRBV3-1 and TRBJ1-5; a weak D match, TRBD1 (5 bases). Germline loops: CDR1 LGHDT, CDR2 YNNKEL (reference sequence). The length of the CDR3 is 14 residues. Trimming left V 3 bases short and J 5 bases short, with 11 bases between. The CDR3, as DNA: TGTGCCAGCAGCCACCGACAGAATTATCAGCCCCAGCATTTT. Protein sequence: CASSHRQNYQPQHF.

This clonotype was seen repeatedly, ten times or more. V gene TRBV18 combines with J gene TRBJ2-1, with D perhaps TRBD1 or TRBD2 (5 bases each). Germline V gene sequence: CDR1 KGHSH, CDR2 LQKENI. The V end lost 0 bases, the J end lost 4 bases, and 13 bases lay between the germline ends. The CDR3 has 16 amino acids. Here the CDR3 reads CASSPPRDRFYNEQFF. CDR3 DNA sequence: TGTGCCAGCTCACCACCGAGGGACCGATTTTACAATGAGCAGTTCTTC.

In its sample, this clonotype was seen many times. The chain couples TRBV19 to TRBJ2-7; tentative D call: TRBD2 (7 bases). The V end lost 3 bases, the J end lost 5 bases, and 14 bases lay between the germline ends. Per the germline V gene, CDR1 is LNHDA and CDR2 is SQIVND (reference sequence). The CDR3 has 14 amino acids. The CDR3 DNA follows: TGTGCCAGTAGTATTCCGGGGGGCCGCGACGAGCAGTACTTC. Its translation: CASSIPGGRDEQYF.

This clonotype was seen many times. The chain uses TRBV9 and TRBJ2-5; 8 bases are a match to TRBD1. Germline V CDR1 and CDR2: SGDLS, YYNGEE. The J segment lost 5 bases and the V segment lost 4 bases, leaving 7 bases of the junction unmatched. The CDR3 spans 14 residues. The CDR3 nucleotides read TGTGCCAGCAGCTTCGGACAGGGCGGGGAGACCCAGTACTTC. It translates to CASSFGQGGETQYF.

Within the sample, this clonotype is medium-sized. The chain joins TRBV7-2 to TRBJ2-3, with D maybe TRBD2 (5 bases). This CDR3 has 15 residues. CDR1 is SGHTA and CDR2 is FQGNSA in the germline V gene. Deletions cut 6 bases from V and 13 bases from J, with 26 bases between. The CDR3 nucleotides read TGTGCCAGCAGTTCCGTCGTGGACTCAAAAACACGGGAGTATTTT. As protein: CASSSVVDSKTREYF.

This clonotype has a handful of counts. This rearrangement joins TRBV27 to TRBJ2-3; 8 bases are a match to TRBD2. The CDR3 spans 16 residues. Germline V lookup: CDR1 MNHEY, CDR2 SMNVEV (reference sequence). The V and J ends lost 6 bases and 3 bases, in that order; junction bases with no gene match: 11. The CDR3 nucleotides read TGTGCCAGCAGCCTTATCGGGGGGGCCGCGACAGATACGCAGTATTTT. This encodes CASSLIGGAATDTQYF.

CDR3 residues: CASSPTGPETQYF. The CDR3 DNA is TGTGCCAGTAGTCCTACAGGGCCGGAGACCCAGTACTTC. The V and J genes are TRBV19 and TRBJ2-5, with D possibly TRBD1 on 6 matching bases. The length of the CDR3 is 13 residues. The germline V gene encodes CDR1 LNHDA and CDR2 SQIVND (reference sequence). The V gene lost 5 bases and the J gene lost 5 bases, with 12 bases spanning the gap.

This chain links TRBV11-2 with TRBJ1-5, with 7 positions matching TRBD1. This CDR3 comprises 15 residues. The ends lost 3 bases at V and 3 bases at J; junction bases unmatched: 5. The germline V gene encodes CDR1 SGHAT and CDR2 FQNNGV. The CDR3 DNA sequence: TGTGCCAGCAGCTTTCAAGGGGGCAACAATCAGCCCCAGCATTTT. It specifies CASSFQGGNNQPQHF.

The table lists this clonotype with many counts. The chain uses TRBV20-1 and TRBJ2-5, with D hard to call. CDR3 length equals 11 residues. V was trimmed by 2 bases and J by 2 bases, leaving 3 bases between them. CDR1 is DFQATT and CDR2 is SNEGSKA in the germline V gene (reference sequence). The CDR3 loop reads CSARLQETQYF. The CDR3 DNA reads as TGCAGTGCTAGACTACAAGAGACCCAGTACTTC.

This clonotype was counted at least ten times. V and J are TRBV20-1 and TRBJ2-5, with 7 bases lining up with TRBD2. The CDR3 is 14 residues long. Germline CDR1 reads DFQATT; CDR2 reads SNEGSKA (reference sequence). V was pared by 0 bases and J by 9 bases, with 10 bases of the junction left unmatched. The CDR3 DNA is TGCAGTGCTAGAGATTGGGTAGCGGGTGAATCCCAGTACTTC. Encoded protein: CSARDWVAGESQYF.

This clonotype showed up many times. The J gene is TRBJ2-1, the V gene TRBV2; 8 nucleotides align to TRBD1. The CDR3 runs 12 residues. Trimming took 10 bases from V and 3 from J; bases not matched to a gene: 2. Germline assignment: CDR1 SNHLY and CDR2 FYNNEI. CDR3 DNA sequence: TGTGCCACAGGACAGGGCTACAATGAGCAGTTCTTC. Translating it yields CATGQGYNEQFF.

This clonotype was recorded at least ten times. The chain links TRBV29-1 to TRBJ2-3; D unresolved. Trimming took off 4 bases at V and 0 bases at J, with 8 bases between the two ends. The CDR3 spans 13 residues. CDR1 is SQVTM, CDR2 ANQGSEA, per germline. The CDR3 sequence is CSVVGPSTDTQYF. The DNA for the CDR3 is TGCAGCGTTGTCGGGCCTAGCACAGATACGCAGTATTTT.

This clonotype was counted at least ten times. V and J are TRBV20-1 and TRBJ1-1; D may be TRBD1 (6 bases). Germline V CDR1 and CDR2: DFQATT, SNEGSKA (reference sequence). Trimming cost V 5 bases and J 0 bases, with 13 bases left between them. This CDR3 is built from 14 residues. For the CDR3, the DNA is TGCAGTGCTGCTCAGGGGATGGTGAACACTGAAGCTTTCTTT. Translated: CSAAQGMVNTEAFF.

This clonotype was observed many times. The gene calls are TRBV5-1 and TRBJ2-7; D may correspond to TRBD1 or TRBD2 (6 bases each). Germline V gene data show CDR1 as SGHRS and CDR2 as YFSETQ. V lost 3 bases and J 6 bases, leaving 13 bases between the germline ends. This CDR3 has 13 residues. The CDR3, as DNA: TGCGCCAGCAGCTCAAACGGGGGCCCCGAGCAGTACTTC. Amino acids: CASSSNGGPEQYF.

The chain combines TRBV20-1 with TRBJ1-1; D is undetermined. V was shortened by 1 base and J by 1 base, with 4 bases between the two germline ends. Looked up from germline, CDR1 is DFQATT and CDR2 is SNEGSKA (reference sequence). The length of the CDR3 is 12 residues. The DNA of the CDR3 is TGCAGTGCTAGAGTGGGGAACACTGAAGCTTTCTTT. Amino acids: CSARVGNTEAFF.

The rearrangement joins TRBV12-5 to TRBJ2-7, with D unresolved. The CDR3 runs to 13 residues. Germline V CDR1 and CDR2: LGHNT, FRNRAP. V lost 0 bases and J lost 5, with 8 bases in between. CDR3 amino acids: CASGLVPRDEQYF. The CDR3 nucleotides are TGTGCTAGTGGTTTGGTACCCCGGGACGAGCAGTACTTC.

This clonotype appeared once. The V call is TRBV27, the J call TRBJ2-7; D is unresolved. Per germline, CDR1 MNHEY and CDR2 SMNVEV (reference sequence). This CDR3 has 14 residues. V was clipped by 3 bases and J by 0 bases, with 9 bases between them. This CDR3 reads CASSFRPDSYEQYF. The CDR3, as DNA: TGTGCCAGCAGTTTCCGACCGGACTCCTACGAGCAGTACTTC.

This clonotype appeared many times. The gene calls are TRBV6-5 and TRBJ2-3, with TRBD2 identical over 9 bases. The trim removed 10 bases at V and 1 base at J, leaving 6 bases unmatched. This CDR3 spans 14 amino acids. CDR1 and CDR2 (germline): MNHEY, SVGAGI. CDR3 nucleotide sequence: TGTGCCACCCTAGCGGGACGACGCACAGATACGCAGTATTTT. Amino acid sequence: CATLAGRRTDTQYF.

The sample holds many counts of this clonotype. CDR3 loop: CASQRSASRDEQFF. In DNA, the CDR3 is TGTGCCTCACAGAGGTCGGCTAGCCGCGATGAGCAGTTCTTC. The chain uses TRBV12-3 or TRBV12-4 and TRBJ2-1, with D perhaps matching TRBD2 (5 bases). V was trimmed by 11 bases and J by 8 bases, leaving 22 bases between them. The CDR3 runs to 14 residues.

There are many counts of this clonotype. V is TRBV5-1 and J is TRBJ2-2; 8 positions agree with TRBD1. The CDR3 has 14 residues. The junction had 7 bases not matched to a gene; V was cut back by 3 bases and J by 9 bases. The germline V gene has CDR1 SGHRS and CDR2 YFSETQ. This CDR3 reads CASSSDRAGRELFF. The CDR3 DNA is TGCGCCAGCAGCTCGGACAGGGCAGGCCGGGAGCTGTTTTTT.

This clonotype was recorded a few times. The V and J genes are TRBV20-1 and TRBJ2-7; D tentatively fits TRBD1 or TRBD2 (7 bases each). CDR3 size: 13 residues. Trimming shortened V by 4 bases and J by 2 bases, and 12 bases separated the two germline ends. The germline V gene encodes CDR1 DFQATT and CDR2 SNEGSKA (reference sequence). In nucleotides, the CDR3 is TGCAGTGCTAAGACAGGGACTACCTACGAGCAGTACTTC. This encodes CSAKTGTTYEQYF.